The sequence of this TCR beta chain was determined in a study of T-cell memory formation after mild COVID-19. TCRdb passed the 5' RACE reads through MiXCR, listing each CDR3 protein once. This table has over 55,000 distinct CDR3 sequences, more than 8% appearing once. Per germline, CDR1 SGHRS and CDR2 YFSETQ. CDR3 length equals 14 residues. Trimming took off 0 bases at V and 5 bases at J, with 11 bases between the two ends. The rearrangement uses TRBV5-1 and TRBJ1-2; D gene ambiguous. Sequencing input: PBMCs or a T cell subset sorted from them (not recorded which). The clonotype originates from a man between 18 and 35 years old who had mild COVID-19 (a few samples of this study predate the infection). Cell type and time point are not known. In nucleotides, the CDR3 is TGCGCCAGCAGCTTGGGGGTCGGAGATTATGGCTACACCTTC. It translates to CASSLGVGDYGYTF.